Shown below are 29 T cell receptor beta chains from a single sample sequenced in a study of low-dose radiotherapy and immunotherapy resistance in tumors. cDNA synthesis used a TRAV/TRBV-specific primer set for both chains. A 20-cycle PCR with a constant-region primer and V-primer adapter amplified TCRs. TCRdb re-derived calls from the reads in MiXCR, one entry per CDR3 protein. The repertoire holds around 18,000 distinct CDR3 sequences, with about 74% as singletons. The source of these receptors is a human donor with advanced metastatic prostate, ovarian, gallbladder or colorectal cancer (not recorded which). This table probably holds off-target reads from a library built for another chain.

The rearrangement links TRBV21-1 to TRBJ2-3; TRBD1, the table's D call, was not compared with the DNA. TRBV21-1 constitutes a pseudogene. CDR3 length equals 17 residues. As DNA, the CDR3 is TGTGCCAGCAGCGCCTCCGGGACAGAAAGGGTCACAGATACGCAGTATTTT. Its protein product is CASSASGTERVTDTQYF.

The chain is built from TRBV6-2 or TRBV6-3 and TRBJ1-2; perhaps TRBD1 as D (6 bases). V lost 6 bases and J 3 bases, leaving 11 bases between the germline ends. The CDR3 has 13 residues. Germline-derived CDR1 and CDR2 are MNHEY and SVGEGT. The chain's CDR3 is CASRLDSHYGYTF. DNA of the CDR3: TGTGCCAGCAGACTGGACAGTCACTATGGCTACACCTTC.

CDR3 bases: TGTGCCAGCAGGAGGGACTTAGGGATGGAGACCCAGTACTTC. This sequence encodes CASRRDLGMETQYF. The chain couples TRBV2 to TRBJ2-5, with a weak D call TRBD2 (6 bases). There are 14 residues in the CDR3. Germline CDR1 and CDR2: SNHLY and FYNNEI. The V gene lost 6 bases and the J gene lost 5 bases, with 16 bases spanning the gap.

The chain uses TRBV6-2 or TRBV6-3 and TRBJ2-7; D assignment may be TRBD1 or TRBD2 (5 bases each). The germline V gene has CDR1 MNHEY and CDR2 SVGEGT. Trimming removed 2 bases at V and 0 bases at J, with 14 bases between. The CDR3 loop spans 16 amino acids. CDR3 bases: TGTGCCAGCAGTTACGGGGACCCGCTCAGCTCCTACGAGCAGTACTTC. This gives the protein CASSYGDPLSSYEQYF.

In this sample, this clonotype turned up a few times. The V call is TRBV28, the J call TRBJ1-1; no definite D call. Between the trimmed V and J ends, which lost 3 bases and 1 base, there was a span of 12 bases. The CDR3 consists of 15 residues. Germline assignment: CDR1 MDHEN and CDR2 SYDVKM. CDR3 nucleotides: TGTGCCAGCAGTTTGGCCCGCATGGGGAACACTGAAGCTTTCTTT. This codes for CASSLARMGNTEAFF.

J is TRBJ2-5 and V is TRBV12-3 or TRBV12-4, with TRBD2 as a possible D gene (7 bases). Trimming took off 5 bases at V and 4 bases at J, with 11 bases between the two ends. This CDR3 is 13 amino acids long. CDR3 loop: CASSRGGAETQYF. The CDR3 DNA follows: TGTGCCAGCAGTAGGGGGGGTGCAGAGACCCAGTACTTC.

The chain employs TRBV4-2 and TRBJ2-3, with D perhaps matching TRBD2 (6 bases). Trimming pared 3 bases from V and 10 bases from J, leaving 20 bases between. CDR3 length equals 15 residues. Germline V CDR1 and CDR2: LGHNA, YNFKEQ. CDR3 sequence (DNA): TGTGCCAGCAGCCATGATAGCGGTAACCCCAGCTCGCAGTATTTT. This codes for CASSHDSGNPSSQYF.

A single count supports this clonotype. The chain carries TRBV7-2 and TRBJ1-1, with D possibly TRBD1 on 5 matching bases. The CDR3 contains 13 residues. Germline V lookup: CDR1 SGHTA, CDR2 FQGNSA. V was clipped by 6 bases and J by 1 base, with 9 bases between them. The CDR3 nucleotides are TGTGCCAGCAGTCGAACAGGGAACACTGAAGCTTTCTTT. Amino acids: CASSRTGNTEAFF.

The CDR3 coding sequence is TGTGCCGCAACAAACAGGGACGAGCAGTACTTC. Its protein product is CAATNRDEQYF. V gene TRBV2 combines with J gene TRBJ2-7, with D possibly matching TRBD1 (6 bases). The CDR3 is 11 residues long. The ends were cut back, 11 bases at V and 5 bases at J, with 13 bases in the middle. The germline V gene has CDR1 SNHLY and CDR2 FYNNEI.

This clonotype was detected once. The chain has TRBV28 and TRBJ1-3; 8 bases fit TRBD1. Germline lookup yields CDR1 MDHEN and CDR2 SYDVKM. The CDR3 is made up of 14 amino acids. V lost 7 bases and J lost 2; bases outside the gene matches: 4. CDR3 DNA: TGTGCCAGCACCTTGACAGGGGCTGGAAACACCATATATTTT. Translating it yields CASTLTGAGNTIYF.

The genes are TRBV6-8 and TRBJ2-2; D ambiguous. V lost 5 bases, J lost 5 bases, and 3 bases lay in between. Germline-derived CDR1 and CDR2 are MNHGY and SAAAGT. The CDR3 covers 11 residues. CDR3 loop: CASSKTGELFF. CDR3 nucleotides: TGTGCCAGCAGTAAGACCGGGGAGCTGTTTTTT.

V gene TRBV19 combines with J gene TRBJ2-2; TRBD1 agrees at 9 bases. After removal of 6 bases from V and 5 bases from J, the junction contained 10 bases not matched to a gene. Germline values: CDR1 LNHDA, CDR2 SQIVND (reference sequence). The CDR3 is 16 amino acids. Written as DNA, the CDR3 is TGTGCCAGTAGACCACCCGGGACAGGGTTGACCGGGGAGCTGTTTTTT. Translating it yields CASRPPGTGLTGELFF.

J is TRBJ2-2 and V is TRBV7-8; TRBD2 aligns across 10 bases. Germline loops: CDR1 SGHVS, CDR2 FQNEAQ. V lost 6 bases and J lost 4; bases outside the gene matches: 8. CDR3 length equals 16 residues. For the CDR3, the DNA is TGTGCCAGCAGTCCAGCGGGGGGGCATTTCACCGGGGAGCTGTTTTTT. It translates to CASSPAGGHFTGELFF.

Here the CDR3 reads CSGLGGISNQPQHF. The CDR3 region has the DNA TGCAGTGGGCTGGGCGGTATAAGCAATCAGCCCCAGCATTTT. The chain couples TRBV20-1 to TRBJ1-5; no firm D call. V lost 7 bases and J 1 base, leaving 14 bases between the germline ends. There are 14 residues in the CDR3. Germline V gene data show CDR1 as DFQATT and CDR2 as SNEGSKA (reference sequence).

The chain employs TRBV5-1 and TRBJ2-2, with TRBD1 matching over 9 bases. The ends lost 4 bases at V and 4 bases at J; junction bases unmatched: 5. CDR3 size: 15 residues. Germline loops: CDR1 SGHRS, CDR2 YFSETQ. The CDR3 loop is CASSGTTGGTGELFF. CDR3 sequence (DNA): TGCGCCAGCAGCGGGACGACAGGGGGCACCGGGGAGCTGTTTTTT.

The rearrangement uses TRBV4-3 and TRBJ1-1; D unclear. Germline CDR1 reads LGHNA; CDR2 reads YSLEER. With 1 base removed from V and 7 bases from J, the gap between germline ends came to 19 bases. The CDR3 sequence is 16 residues long. The CDR3 DNA reads as TGCGCCAGCAGCCAAGTGGTACCATCCGGGGTTGGTGAAGCTTTCTTT. Translation: CASSQVVPSGVGEAFF.

J is TRBJ2-7 and V is TRBV29-1; possibly TRBD1 for D (6 bases). V gave up 6 bases and J gave up 6 bases, with 18 bases separating them. The CDR3 has 13 residues. Germline V CDR1 and CDR2: SQVTM, ANQGSEA. CDR3 amino acids: CSVLGTPPTEQYF. CDR3 DNA: TGCAGCGTCTTAGGGACACCACCTACCGAGCAGTACTTC.

The CDR3 DNA follows: TGTGCCAGCAGTTACAGGGGTTCCAATCAGCCCCAGCATTTT. As protein: CASSYRGSNQPQHF. The J gene is TRBJ1-5, the V gene TRBV6-2 or TRBV6-3, with D possibly being TRBD1 (5 bases). Germline assignment: CDR1 MNHEY and CDR2 SVGEGT. The CDR3 consists of 14 residues. The V gene lost 2 bases and the J gene lost 3 bases, with 8 bases spanning the gap.

The V gene is TRBV6-6, the J gene TRBJ2-3, with D unclear. Germline-derived CDR1 and CDR2 are MNHNY and SVGAGI (reference sequence). The CDR3 spans 11 residues. The V gene lost 6 bases and the J gene lost 5 bases, with 6 bases spanning the gap. Here the CDR3 DNA reads TGTGCCAGCAGCCCTAGAGATACGCAGTATTTT. Translating it yields CASSPRDTQYF.

The genes are TRBV7-4 and TRBJ2-7, with TRBD1 matching over 8 bases. V shed 6 bases and J 3 bases; nucleotides not matched to a gene: 7. Germline assignment: CDR1 SGHVT and CDR2 SQSDAQ. The CDR3 sequence is 14 residues long. This CDR3 is CASSLTGGGYEQYF. In DNA form, the CDR3 reads TGTGCCAGCAGTTTAACAGGGGGAGGCTACGAGCAGTACTTC.

The genes are TRBV20-1 and TRBJ1-2; 8 bases line up with TRBD1. Unmatched junction bases numbered 3, after V lost 3 bases and J lost 3 bases. This CDR3 is built from 13 residues. CDR1 is DFQATT, CDR2 SNEGSKA, per germline (reference sequence). CDR3: CSARPGGDYGYTF. The CDR3 nucleotides read TGCAGTGCTAGGCCAGGGGGCGACTATGGCTACACCTTC.

The chain joins TRBV5-1 to TRBJ1-6, with TRBD1 matching 7 bases. CDR3 length: 15 residues. The V and J ends lost 4 bases and 8 bases, in that order; junction bases with no gene match: 9. Germline loops: CDR1 SGHRS, CDR2 YFSETQ. CDR3 loop: CASSQDGTADSPLHF. The CDR3 DNA is TGCGCCAGCAGCCAAGACGGGACAGCTGATTCACCCCTCCACTTT. The complete variable domain, with remaining parts taken from reference TRBV5-1 and TRBJ1-6, reads KAGVTQTPRYLIKTRGQQVTLSCSPISGHRSVSWYQQTPGQGLQFLFEYFSETQRNKGNFPGRFSGRQFSNSRSEMNVSTLELGDSALYLCASSQDGTADSPLHFGNGTRLTVT.

Note on this clonotype: One end of the junction fails to match germline, which may point to a read error. The chain has TRBV29-1 and TRBJ2-4; D uncertain. The CDR3 has 10 amino acids. The germline CDR1 and CDR2 sequences are SQVTM and ANQGSEA. The CDR3: CSAGWCQVIF. The CDR3 DNA follows: TGCAGCGCGGGTTGGTGCCAGGTGATCTTC. Full variable domain (outside the CDR3, taken from reference TRBV29-1 and TRBJ2-4): SAVISQKPSRDICQRGTSLTIQCQVDSQVTMMFWYRQQPGQSLTLIATANQGSEATYESGFVIDKFPISRPNLTFSTLTVSNMSPEDSSIYLCSAGWCQVIFGAGTRLSVL.

The chain recombines TRBV4-2 with TRBJ1-6, with D hard to call. This CDR3 has 14 residues. The ends were cut back, 1 base at V and 6 bases at J, with 7 bases in the middle. Germline CDR1 LGHNA, CDR2 YNFKEQ. CDR3 sequence: CASSQVPRNSPLHF. DNA for the CDR3: TGTGCCAGCAGCCAAGTCCCGCGTAATTCACCCCTCCACTTT.

The chain has TRBV6-2 or TRBV6-3 and TRBJ2-7; the D is unclear. Trimming stripped 7 bases from V and 6 bases from J, with 19 bases between. The germline gives CDR1 MNHEY, CDR2 SVGEGT. This CDR3 spans 14 amino acids. The CDR3 DNA sequence: TGTGCCAGCACCCTTCGACTGTCCTCTCTCGAGCAGTACTTC. As protein: CASTLRLSSLEQYF.

The chain combines TRBV2 with TRBJ2-2; 7 bases are a match to TRBD2. CDR3 length equals 18 residues. The germline V gene encodes CDR1 SNHLY and CDR2 FYNNEI. Trimming took 2 bases from V and 5 from J; bases not matched to a gene: 14. CDR3 in amino acids: CASSEWFYAGEGTGELFF. The CDR3 DNA follows: TGTGCCAGCAGTGAATGGTTTTACGCGGGAGAGGGTACCGGGGAGCTGTTTTTT. Filled out from reference TRBV2 and TRBJ2-2, the complete variable domain reads EPEVTQTPSHQVTQMGQEVILRCVPISNHLYFYWYRQILGQKVEFLVSFYNNEISEKSEIFDDQFSVERPDGSNFTLKIRSTKLEDSAMYFCASSEWFYAGEGTGELFFGEGSRLTVL.

The DNA for the CDR3 is TGCAGTGCTAGAGAGGGGGCTTTACACACTGAAGCTTTCTTT. Residues: CSAREGALHTEAFF. The rearrangement uses TRBV20-1 and TRBJ1-1; possible D gene TRBD1, 6 bases. V was cut by 0 bases and J by 3 bases, with 11 bases left in between. This CDR3 is 14 amino acids long. Germline CDR1 is DFQATT and CDR2 is SNEGSKA (reference sequence).

The chain has TRBV6-2 or TRBV6-3 and TRBJ1-1; possibly TRBD1 for D (5 bases). Germline loops: CDR1 MNHEY, CDR2 SVGEGT. There are 14 residues in the CDR3. The V end lost 5 bases, the J end lost 0 bases, and 10 bases lay between the germline ends. This CDR3 is CASSMGRMNTEAFF. CDR3 DNA sequence: TGTGCCAGCAGTATGGGACGGATGAACACTGAAGCTTTCTTT.

The chain uses TRBV12-3 or TRBV12-4 and TRBJ2-3; D not resolved. The CDR3 spans 13 residues. V was pared by 8 bases and J by 8 bases, with 17 bases between. This CDR3 is CASGNVFPATQYF. DNA for the CDR3: TGTGCCAGCGGTAACGTTTTTCCGGCTACGCAGTATTTT.